A selection of T cell receptor beta chains follows, all from one sample in a study of OX40 agonist ivuxolimab in advanced cancers. Clones were read by immunoSEQ multiplex PCR, and TCRdb kept only the in-frame ones, dropping some. The data show approximately 41,000 clones, about 86% seen once. Specimen: CD4+ or CD8+ T cells sorted from blood, collected in a trial of the OX40 agonist ivuxolimab. The source is an adult with an advanced solid tumor such as melanoma, head and neck, liver or kidney cancer. Both conserved end residues are part of each CDR3. The order of the fields is CDR3 DNA, CDR3 protein, D gene, clone size, V gene, J gene. The D gene is left open where the match is weak. Part of the rows lack a size; the others show once, few, many or a class for expanded clones.

CDR3nt: TGCGCCAACCAGAAGCGGGGAAGCACAGATACGCAGTATTTT; CDR3aa: CANQKRGSTDTQYF; d_gene: TRBD2; abundance: -; v_gene: TRBV5-1; j_gene: TRBJ2-3
CDR3nt: TGCAGCGTTGTACGCTCTGCGGGAGTAGGGGAGACCCAGTACTTC; CDR3aa: CSVVRSAGVGETQYF; d_gene: TRBD2; abundance: -; v_gene: TRBV29-1; j_gene: TRBJ2-5
CDR3nt: TGTGCCATCAGTGAAGGGGCAACTAATGAAAAACTGTTTTTT; CDR3aa: CAISEGATNEKLFF; d_gene: -; abundance: -; v_gene: TRBV10-3; j_gene: TRBJ1-4
CDR3nt: TGCGCCAGCAGCCAAGATAACTCTAGGGGAAACACCATATATTTT; CDR3aa: CASSQDNSRGNTIYF; d_gene: -; abundance: -; v_gene: TRBV4-1; j_gene: TRBJ1-3
CDR3nt: TGTGCCAGCAGCCAGACAGGGATGGGAGAGACCCAGTACTTC; CDR3aa: CASSQTGMGETQYF; d_gene: TRBD1; abundance: -; v_gene: TRBV5-6; j_gene: TRBJ2-5
CDR3nt: TGTGCCAGCAGTTACTCCGGGGAGAGCACTGAAGCTTTCTTT; CDR3aa: CASSYSGESTEAFF; d_gene: -; abundance: -; v_gene: TRBV6-6; j_gene: TRBJ1-1
CDR3nt: TGTGCCAGCAGTCGTAAAGCGGGAGGCCAGGAAGAGACCCAGTACTTC; CDR3aa: CASSRKAGGQEETQYF; d_gene: TRBD2; abundance: once; v_gene: TRBV4-2; j_gene: TRBJ2-5
CDR3nt: TGTGCCTCACAGGGGGCAGGGGGAAACACCATATATTTT; CDR3aa: CASQGAGGNTIYF; d_gene: TRBD1; abundance: -; v_gene: TRBV6-4; j_gene: TRBJ1-3
CDR3nt: TGTGCCAGCAGCTTAACAACGGGGGGTAGGACAGATACGCAGTATTTT; CDR3aa: CASSLTTGGRTDTQYF; d_gene: TRBD2; abundance: -; v_gene: TRBV7-3; j_gene: TRBJ2-3
CDR3nt: TGTGCCAGCCGAATAGCGGGGACCCAAGAGACCCAGTACTTC; CDR3aa: CASRIAGTQETQYF; d_gene: TRBD2; abundance: -; v_gene: TRBV5-4; j_gene: TRBJ2-5
CDR3nt: TGTGCCAGTAGTCTGGGACAGGGGGCTGGGGCCAACGTCCTGACTTTC; CDR3aa: CASSLGQGAGANVLTF; d_gene: TRBD1; abundance: few; v_gene: TRBV19; j_gene: TRBJ2-6
CDR3nt: TGTGCCAGCAGTGCCAGGGGGGTCCAGCCCCAGCATTTT; CDR3aa: CASSARGVQPQHF; d_gene: TRBD1; abundance: -; v_gene: TRBV6-1; j_gene: TRBJ1-5
CDR3nt: TGTGCCAGCAGCCCCCGAGGAAGGGAAAGCACAGATACGCAGTATTTT; CDR3aa: CASSPRGRESTDTQYF; d_gene: -; abundance: -; v_gene: TRBV7-6; j_gene: TRBJ2-3
CDR3nt: TGTGCCAGCAGTGAACGGCTCGCACGAAATAATTCACCCCTCCACTTT; CDR3aa: CASSERLARNNSPLHF; d_gene: -; abundance: -; v_gene: TRBV2; j_gene: TRBJ1-6
CDR3nt: TGTGCCAGCAGTCGACAGGGTTTGGAAGAAAAACTGTTTTTT; CDR3aa: CASSRQGLEEKLFF; d_gene: TRBD1; abundance: once; v_gene: TRBV5-8; j_gene: TRBJ1-4
CDR3nt: TGCGCCAGCAGCCAAGCCCTAGACAGGGGTGGCTACACCTTC; CDR3aa: CASSQALDRGGYTF; d_gene: TRBD1; abundance: -; v_gene: TRBV4-1; j_gene: TRBJ1-2
CDR3nt: TGCAGCGTTGGACAAAACTATGGCTACACCTTC; CDR3aa: CSVGQNYGYTF; d_gene: -; abundance: -; v_gene: TRBV29-1; j_gene: TRBJ1-2
CDR3nt: TGTGCCAGCAGCCAAGCTGGACAGGGGCCGACTGAAGCTTTCTTT; CDR3aa: CASSQAGQGPTEAFF; d_gene: TRBD1; abundance: -; v_gene: TRBV4-2; j_gene: TRBJ1-1
CDR3nt: TGTGCCAGCAGGATCCCAGGGCAGAAGCATCAGCCCCAGCATTTT; CDR3aa: CASRIPGQKHQPQHF; d_gene: -; abundance: -; v_gene: TRBV28; j_gene: TRBJ1-5
CDR3nt: TGTGCCAGCAGCCAGGCCGGGGCGCAGTATTTT; CDR3aa: CASSQAGAQYF; d_gene: -; abundance: -; v_gene: TRBV13; j_gene: TRBJ2-3
CDR3nt: TGTGCCAGCAGCCCGACCCCGAACACTGAAGCTTTCTTT; CDR3aa: CASSPTPNTEAFF; d_gene: -; abundance: -; v_gene: TRBV7-9; j_gene: TRBJ1-1
CDR3nt: TGTGCCAGTAGGGAGGGCTTCTCTGGAAACACCATATATTTT; CDR3aa: CASREGFSGNTIYF; d_gene: -; abundance: -; v_gene: TRBV19; j_gene: TRBJ1-3
CDR3nt: TGTGCCAGCACCCAAGCGGGGAGGAGCACAGATACGCAGTATTTT; CDR3aa: CASTQAGRSTDTQYF; d_gene: TRBD2; abundance: once; v_gene: TRBV28; j_gene: TRBJ2-3
CDR3nt: TGTGCCAGCAGCTCCTTTCCTGAGAACACTGAAGCTTTCTTT; CDR3aa: CASSSFPENTEAFF; d_gene: -; abundance: -; v_gene: TRBV5-4; j_gene: TRBJ1-1
CDR3nt: TGTGCCAGCAGCCCGGGGTCAGCCGCGAACACCGGGGAGCTGTTTTTT; CDR3aa: CASSPGSAANTGELFF; d_gene: -; abundance: once; v_gene: TRBV5-4; j_gene: TRBJ2-2
CDR3nt: TGTGCCAGCAGCTTGAGTGGCGGGTCACTCTCCTACGAGCAGTACTTC; CDR3aa: CASSLSGGSLSYEQYF; d_gene: -; abundance: -; v_gene: TRBV5-4; j_gene: TRBJ2-7
CDR3nt: TGTGCCAGCAGTGAGGCACTAGCGGGGGGAGTTATGTTCTTC; CDR3aa: CASSEALAGGVMFF; d_gene: TRBD2; abundance: once; v_gene: TRBV25-1; j_gene: TRBJ2-1
CDR3nt: TGCGCCAGCAGCCAAGACGGCTCGGCCACCGGCGTTTATGGCTACACCTTC; CDR3aa: CASSQDGSATGVYGYTF; d_gene: -; abundance: -; v_gene: TRBV4-1; j_gene: TRBJ1-2
CDR3nt: TGTGCCAGCAGCTTAGTGGCGGGGGGCGCCAATACGCAGTATTTT; CDR3aa: CASSLVAGGANTQYF; d_gene: TRBD2; abundance: -; v_gene: TRBV7-8; j_gene: TRBJ2-3
CDR3nt: TGTGCCTGGAGTGTATGGGTGGGGACTAGCACAGATACGCAGTATTTT; CDR3aa: CAWSVWVGTSTDTQYF; d_gene: -; abundance: -; v_gene: TRBV30; j_gene: TRBJ2-3
CDR3nt: TGTGCCAGCAGCAAAGGGGGGACTAGCTTGCGTTACAATGAGCAGTTCTTC; CDR3aa: CASSKGGTSLRYNEQFF; d_gene: -; abundance: -; v_gene: TRBV21-1; j_gene: TRBJ2-1
CDR3nt: TGCGCCAGCAGGCAGGTGAGACAGGAAGACTATGGCTACACCTTC; CDR3aa: CASRQVRQEDYGYTF; d_gene: -; abundance: -; v_gene: TRBV23-1; j_gene: TRBJ1-2
CDR3nt: TGTGCCAGCAGCAACCCGGGACAGGGTTACGAGCAGTACTTC; CDR3aa: CASSNPGQGYEQYF; d_gene: TRBD1; abundance: -; v_gene: TRBV7-6; j_gene: TRBJ2-7
CDR3nt: TGTGCCAGCTCACCACCACAAGGAGGGTCCCAAGAGACCCAGTACTTC; CDR3aa: CASSPPQGGSQETQYF; d_gene: -; abundance: -; v_gene: TRBV18; j_gene: TRBJ2-5
CDR3nt: TGTGCCAGCAGCTTAAAGCGGGGGGGCCGTGAGACCCAGTACTTC; CDR3aa: CASSLKRGGRETQYF; d_gene: TRBD2; abundance: -; v_gene: TRBV7-8; j_gene: TRBJ2-5
CDR3nt: TGTGCCAGCAACCCGGGACAGGGGGGATTAGAGACCCAGTACTTC; CDR3aa: CASNPGQGGLETQYF; d_gene: TRBD1; abundance: -; v_gene: TRBV2; j_gene: TRBJ2-5
CDR3nt: TGTGCCAGCAGCTTAGGGACTAGCTCCTACAATGAGCAGTTCTTC; CDR3aa: CASSLGTSSYNEQFF; d_gene: TRBD2; abundance: -; v_gene: TRBV7-2; j_gene: TRBJ2-1